The rows below give T cell receptor beta chains drawn from one sample of a study of T cells in Graves' hyperthyroidism and ophthalmopathy. TCRdb reanalysed the multiplex PCR reads using MiXCR and keeps one entry per CDR3 protein. The data contain 200,000 or so distinct CDR3 sequences, approximately 16% of them seen just once; the ten biggest clones take up around 48%. The specimen sequenced was blood. Receptors originate from a woman between 45 and 65 years old with Graves' hyperthyroidism. Each CDR3 is given with its conserved first and last residue. A D gene is named only where the DNA matches it firmly. Only part of the rows carry a size: once, few, many, or a class if the clone is expanded.

size: few; D: -; J: TRBJ2-1; V: TRBV2; CDR3: CASSCFLVSGNEQFF; DNA: TGTGCCAGCAGTTGCTTCCTAGTCTCGGGCAATGAGCAGTTCTTC
size: few; D: TRBD2; J: TRBJ2-6; V: TRBV2; CDR3: CASNPGLAGAGANVLTF; DNA: TGTGCCAGCAATCCCGGACTAGCGGGAGCTGGGGCCAACGTCCTGACTTTC
size: many; D: TRBD2; J: TRBJ2-1; V: TRBV7-2; CDR3: CASSSRGGNEQFF; DNA: TGTGCCAGCAGCTCCCGGGGGGGCAATGAGCAGTTCTTC
size: many; D: TRBD1; J: TRBJ1-1; V: TRBV29-1; CDR3: CSVGTGRTEAFF; DNA: TGCAGCGTGGGGACAGGGAGGACTGAAGCTTTCTTT
size: many; D: -; J: TRBJ2-7; V: TRBV30; CDR3: CAWSSGLLEQYF; DNA: TGTGCCTGGAGTTCAGGACTTCTCGAGCAGTACTTC
size: many; D: -; J: TRBJ2-5; V: TRBV4-1; CDR3: CASSQDPSRGETQYF; DNA: TGCGCCAGCAGCCAAGATCCGTCTAGAGGAGAGACCCAGTACTTC
size: many; D: -; J: TRBJ2-1; V: TRBV19; CDR3: CASSIPGPFDYNEQFF; DNA: TGTGCCAGTAGTATCCCCGGACCGTTCGATTACAATGAGCAGTTCTTC
size: few; D: TRBD1; J: TRBJ1-2; V: TRBV19; CDR3: CASSLGTGGGSGYTF; DNA: TGTGCCAGTAGTCTGGGGACAGGGGGCGGCTCTGGCTACACCTTC
size: many; D: -; J: TRBJ1-1; V: TRBV7-6; CDR3: CASSSQDGTEAFF; DNA: TGTGCCAGCAGCTCTCAGGACGGCACTGAAGCTTTCTTT
size: few; D: -; J: TRBJ1-3; V: TRBV2; CDR3: CASTLAGANSGNTIYF; DNA: TGTGCCAGCACCCTGGCGGGGGCAAACTCTGGAAACACCATATATTTT
size: many; D: -; J: TRBJ2-5; V: TRBV5-4; CDR3: CASSFVAEETQYF; DNA: TGTGCCAGCAGCTTCGTAGCGGAAGAGACCCAGTACTTC
size: -; D: -; J: TRBJ1-5; V: TRBV10-3; CDR3: CTISGDQGSNQPQHF; DNA: TGTACCATCAGTGGGGATCAGGGTTCCAATCAGCCCCAGCATTTT
size: -; D: -; J: TRBJ1-2; V: TRBV18; CDR3: CASSASAGALGYTF; DNA: TGTGCCAGCTCAGCCTCGGCAGGGGCGTTGGGCTACACCTTC
size: many; D: -; J: TRBJ2-1; V: TRBV20-1; CDR3: CSAPAARRSEQFF; DNA: TGCAGTGCTCCCGCAGCTAGGCGTAGTGAGCAGTTCTTC
size: many; D: TRBD1; J: TRBJ1-5; V: TRBV6-7; CDR3: CASSSPRGAGGKGQPQHF; DNA: TGTGCCAGCAGTTCCCCTCGTGGGGCAGGGGGCAAAGGTCAGCCCCAGCATTTT
size: -; D: -; J: TRBJ1-4; V: TRBV19; CDR3: CASSKDQPEPEKLFF; DNA: TGTGCCAGTAGTAAGGACCAACCGGAGCCTGAAAAACTGTTTTTT
size: many; D: -; J: TRBJ2-1; V: TRBV7-9; CDR3: CASSLRGGGSNEQFF; DNA: TGTGCCAGCAGTTTGAGGGGAGGGGGGTCCAATGAGCAGTTCTTC
size: -; D: TRBD1; J: TRBJ2-3; V: TRBV7-9; CDR3: CASSRRDRGTDTQYF; DNA: TGTGCCAGCAGCCGAAGGGACAGGGGGACAGATACGCAGTATTTT
size: many; D: -; J: TRBJ2-7; V: TRBV28; CDR3: CASSLSRRRQMFSYEQYF; DNA: TGTGCCAGCAGTTTATCGAGACGGAGGCAAATGTTCTCCTACGAGCAGTACTTC
size: many; D: -; J: TRBJ2-5; V: TRBV12-3/TRBV12-4; CDR3: CASSLGETQYF; DNA: TGTGCCAGCAGTTTGGGGGAGACCCAGTACTTC
size: many; D: TRBD1; J: TRBJ1-1; V: TRBV2; CDR3: CASIYREEGAAEAFF; DNA: TGTGCCAGCATATACCGAGAGGAGGGGGCTGCTGAAGCTTTCTTT
size: many; D: -; J: TRBJ1-5; V: TRBV12-3/TRBV12-4; CDR3: CASSLLNQPQHF; DNA: TGTGCCAGCAGTTTACTCAATCAGCCCCAGCATTTT
size: many; D: TRBD2; J: TRBJ2-7; V: TRBV12-3/TRBV12-4; CDR3: CASSFWASGTKTYEQYF; DNA: TGTGCCAGCAGTTTCTGGGCTAGCGGGACCAAGACCTACGAGCAGTACTTC